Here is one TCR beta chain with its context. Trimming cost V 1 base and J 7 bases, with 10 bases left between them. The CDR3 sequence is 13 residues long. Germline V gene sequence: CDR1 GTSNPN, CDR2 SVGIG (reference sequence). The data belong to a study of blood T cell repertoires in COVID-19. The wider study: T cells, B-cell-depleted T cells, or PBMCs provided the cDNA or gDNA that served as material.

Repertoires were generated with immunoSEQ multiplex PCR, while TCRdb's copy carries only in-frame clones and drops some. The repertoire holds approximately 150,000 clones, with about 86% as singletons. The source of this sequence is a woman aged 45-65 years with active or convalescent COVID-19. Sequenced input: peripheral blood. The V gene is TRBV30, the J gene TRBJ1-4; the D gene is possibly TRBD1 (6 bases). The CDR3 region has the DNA TGTGCCTGGAGTGAGGGCAGGGGTGAAAAACTGTTTTTT. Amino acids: CAWSEGRGEKLFF.